These T cell receptor beta chains were read from a single sample in a study of blood T cell repertoires in COVID-19. Data came from immunoSEQ multiplex PCR; TCRdb stores just in-frame clones and leaves some out. The table shows over 130,000 clones, with around 90% occurring only once. The sequenced sample was peripheral blood. The source is a human donor with COVID-19, enrolled during active disease. The donor label of this sample is uncertain. Both conserved end residues are part of each CDR3. The D gene is left open where the match is weak. The size field is filled for only some rows; it gives once, few, many or a size class.

d_gene	len	abundance	v_gene	j_gene	CDR3nt	CDR3aa
TRBD1	13	NA	TRBV10-1	TRBJ2-7	TGCGCCAGCAGCCGACAGGGGGAGGACGAGCAGTACTTC	CASSRQGEDEQYF
NA	13	once	TRBV7-2	TRBJ2-3	TGTGCCAGCAGCTTAGGGGAGGACTGGGAGAGGTATTTT	CASSLGEDWERYF
NA	16	NA	TRBV28	TRBJ1-5	TGTGCCAGCAGTTTAATGTCAGGGGATAGCAATCAGCCCCAGCATTTT	CASSLMSGDSNQPQHF
NA	13	once	TRBV5-8	TRBJ1-5	TGTGCCAGCAGCTTGGACCCGGATCAGCCCCAGCATTTT	CASSLDPDQPQHF
TRBD1	17	NA	TRBV2	TRBJ1-2	TGTGCCAGCACCTATCCGGGACAGGGTAAAGTAAGCTATGGCTACACCTTC	CASTYPGQGKVSYGYTF
TRBD2	16	NA	TRBV13	TRBJ2-7	TGTGCCAGCAGCTTAAGGCTAGCGGGGGTCCGACGGGCGCAGTACTTC	CASSLRLAGVRRAQYF
NA	14	NA	TRBV2	TRBJ1-1	TGTGCCAGCAGCCGAAGATCAGGGTGGACTGAAGCTTTCTTT	CASSRRSGWTEAFF
TRBD1	12	NA	TRBV10-3	TRBJ2-7	TGTGCCACATTGACAGGGAATGGAGAGCAGTACTTC	CATLTGNGEQYF
NA	13	NA	TRBV25-1	TRBJ2-6	TGTGCGACCGGACTTTCTGGGGCCAACGTCCTGACTTTC	CATGLSGANVLTF
NA	11	NA	TRBV30	TRBJ1-1	TGTGCCTGGAGCCCCCCCGAGGGAGCTTTCTTT	CAWSPPEGAFF
NA	15	NA	TRBV7-9	TRBJ1-5	TGTGCCAGCAGCTTAGATTGGGCGAGCAATCAGCCCCAGCATTTT	CASSLDWASNQPQHF
NA	14	few	TRBV4-1	TRBJ1-2	TGCGCCAGCAGCCAGGCCGGGACACCGGGTGGCTACACCTTC	CASSQAGTPGGYTF
TRBD1	16	NA	TRBV11-1	TRBJ1-6	TGTGCCAGCAGCTTAGAAATGTTCGGACAGGGGATACCCCTCCACTTT	CASSLEMFGQGIPLHF
TRBD1	12	NA	TRBV10-3	TRBJ2-5	TGTGCCGTCGGGACAGCCCAAGAGACCCAGTACTTC	CAVGTAQETQYF
TRBD2	16	NA	TRBV5-1	TRBJ2-1	TGCGCCAGCAGCCCCGGGGGACTAGCGGGAGTCAATGAGCAGTTCTTC	CASSPGGLAGVNEQFF
NA	13	NA	TRBV20-1	TRBJ1-4	TGCAGTGCTAGTACAGGGAATAGGGAAAAACTGTTTTTT	CSASTGNREKLFF
TRBD1	14	NA	TRBV5-1	TRBJ2-2	TGCGCCAGCAGCCGGGACAGGGGACCCGGGGAGCTGTTTTTT	CASSRDRGPGELFF
NA	14	few	TRBV7-9	TRBJ1-2	TGTGCCAGCAGCTCTAGCACCGGACCTGGCGGCTACACCTTC	CASSSSTGPGGYTF
TRBD2	19	NA	TRBV5-1	TRBJ2-3	TGCGCCAGCAGCTCGCAAGGACTAGCGGGGTTCCTTAGCACAGATACGCAGTATTTT	CASSSQGLAGFLSTDTQYF
TRBD1	14	NA	TRBV5-6	TRBJ1-5	TGTGCCAGCAGCTGGGGACAGGGGAATCAGCCCCAGCATTTT	CASSWGQGNQPQHF
TRBD2	17	NA	TRBV11-3	TRBJ2-3	TGTGCCAGCAGCGCCGGGACTAGCGGAGGGGGCACAGATACGCAGTATTTT	CASSAGTSGGGTDTQYF
TRBD2	16	NA	TRBV5-6	TRBJ2-5	TGTGCCAGCAGCTTGACCGGGACTAGCCAACAAGAGACCCAGTACTTC	CASSLTGTSQQETQYF
TRBD1	13	NA	TRBV18	TRBJ1-2	TGTGCCAGCTCACCACGCGACAGGGGGGGCTACACCTTC	CASSPRDRGGYTF
NA	16	NA	TRBV4-1	TRBJ2-2	TGCGCCAGCAGCCAACTCGGACTAAGGAACACCGGGGAGCTGTTTTTT	CASSQLGLRNTGELFF
NA	13	NA	TRBV5-5	TRBJ1-1	TGTGCCAGCAGCTCCCAGGGATTCACTGAAGCTTTCTTT	CASSSQGFTEAFF
NA	16	NA	TRBV5-1	TRBJ2-5	TGCGCCAGCAGCTTGGGGTCCGGGGGGCGCGTGGAGACCCAGTACTTC	CASSLGSGGRVETQYF
NA	15	NA	TRBV9	TRBJ1-6	TGTGCCAGCAGCAGCGGGACGGTACGCAATTCACCCCTCCACTTT	CASSSGTVRNSPLHF
NA	15	NA	TRBV7-9	TRBJ2-1	TGTGCCAGCAGCTCCCCCCTTTTCTCCTACAATGAGCAGTTCTTC	CASSSPLFSYNEQFF
NA	14	NA	TRBV18	TRBJ2-5	TGTGCCAGCTCACCTGGACAGATTCAAGAGACCCAGTACTTC	CASSPGQIQETQYF
TRBD1	15	NA	TRBV5-1	TRBJ2-7	TGCGCCAGCAGCTTGGGAGGGGGCGGTAACTACGAGCAGTACTTC	CASSLGGGGNYEQYF
TRBD2	15	NA	TRBV19	TRBJ2-1	TGTGCCAGTAGTTCGCGGACTAGCGGGGGTCATGAGCAGTTCTTC	CASSSRTSGGHEQFF
TRBD2	11	NA	TRBV6-1	TRBJ2-5	TGTGCCAGCACTAGCGGGGAGACCCAGTACTTC	CASTSGETQYF
NA	13	NA	TRBV12-5	TRBJ2-3	TGTGCTAGTGGTTTGAACCCAGGAGATACGCAGTATTTT	CASGLNPGDTQYF
TRBD1	15	NA	TRBV24-1	TRBJ1-6	TGTGCCACCAGTGTAAACCGGGACAGGGTATCACCCCTCCACTTT	CATSVNRDRVSPLHF
NA	14	NA	TRBV5-1	TRBJ2-7	TGCGCCAGCAGCTTGGGGCGGAACTCCTACGAGCAGTACTTC	CASSLGRNSYEQYF
NA	15	NA	TRBV19	TRBJ1-5	TGTGCCAGTAATCAGGGGAGAGCAGGGAATCAGCCCCAGCATTTT	CASNQGRAGNQPQHF
TRBD1	15	NA	TRBV5-1	TRBJ2-7	TGCGCCAGCAGCTTGGGACAGGGGGCCGGCGCCGAGCAGTACTTC	CASSLGQGAGAEQYF